Listed here is a single TCR beta chain. This record belongs to a study of blood T cell repertoires in COVID-19. Study information: Samples representing acute and convalescent COVID-19 were sourced from the United States, Italy and Spain.

J was trimmed by 1 base and V by 3 bases; bases with no gene match: 1. The CDR3 length is 14 residues. Germline-derived CDR1 and CDR2 are SGDLS and YYNGEE. In the source study's methods: Nucleated cell counts were estimated from reference gene primer amplification. Clones were read by immunoSEQ multiplex PCR, and TCRdb kept only the in-frame ones, dropping some. V, J and clone size were drawn from that table, and D and trimming were deduced from the DNA. This table holds some 130,000 clones, around four fifths found once. The sequenced sample consisted of peripheral blood. The chain couples TRBV9 to TRBJ2-5; 9 bases map to TRBD1. The TCR sequence derives from a man aged 35 to 55 with active or convalescent COVID-19. The DNA of the CDR3 is TGTGCCAGCAGCGCACAGGGGGCCCAAGAGACCCAGTACTTC. This translates into CASSAQGAQETQYF.